One and the same sample provided the 22 T cell receptor beta chains below, sequenced in a study of blood T cell repertoires in COVID-19. Some clones are missing from TCRdb's copy, which holds only in-frame ones; the method was immunoSEQ multiplex PCR. The sample gives nearly 350,000 clones, roughly 89% of which show up once; about 3.5% is in the top ten. The sample taken for sequencing was peripheral blood. The receptors were gathered from a woman between 18 and 29 years old who had recovered from COVID-19.

V is TRBV9 and J is TRBJ2-1; TRBD2 agrees at 13 bases. Germline V gene sequence: CDR1 SGDLS, CDR2 YYNGEE. This CDR3 has 15 residues. The junction had 2 bases not matched to a gene; V was cut back by 3 bases and J by 5 bases. CDR3 region: CASSALAGGDNEQFF. The CDR3, as DNA: TGTGCCAGCAGCGCACTAGCGGGAGGGGACAATGAGCAGTTCTTC.

The chain is built from TRBV2 and TRBJ2-1, with TRBD2 matching over 8 bases. The CDR3 is 16 residues long. CDR1 is SNHLY, CDR2 FYNNEI, per germline. V was pared by 1 base and J by 4 bases, with 6 bases of the junction left unmatched. The CDR3 region is CASSEEASGWYNEQFF. DNA of the CDR3: TGTGCCAGCAGTGAAGAGGCTAGCGGGTGGTACAATGAGCAGTTCTTC.

The V and J genes are TRBV6-5 and TRBJ1-1, with TRBD1 as a possible D gene (5 bases). Trimming took off 5 bases at V and 3 bases at J, with 16 bases between the two ends. The CDR3 has 15 residues. The germline gives CDR1 MNHEY, CDR2 SVGAGI. In nucleotides, the CDR3 is TGTGCCAGCAGTAGGCCGTCCTGGGGCGACACTGAAGCTTTCTTT. Amino acids: CASSRPSWGDTEAFF.

V gene TRBV6-2 or TRBV6-3 combines with J gene TRBJ2-2; D ambiguous. The CDR3 is made up of 13 amino acids. Trimming cost V 4 bases and J 6 bases, with 9 bases left between them. Looked up from germline, CDR1 is MNHEY and CDR2 is SVGEGT. The CDR3: CASSSPRSGELFF. The CDR3 DNA sequence: TGTGCCAGCAGTTCCCCGCGCTCCGGGGAGCTGTTTTTT.

J is TRBJ1-6 and V is TRBV7-2, with TRBD1 as a possible D gene (5 bases). Trimming took off 3 bases at V and 8 bases at J, with 14 bases between the two ends. There are 15 residues in the CDR3. Germline V CDR1 and CDR2: SGHTA, FQGNSA. CDR3 protein: CASSFRQGRDSPLHF. CDR3 in DNA: TGTGCCAGCAGCTTCCGGCAGGGAAGGGATTCACCCCTCCACTTT.

The chain links TRBV9 to TRBJ2-7; D may be TRBD1 (6 bases). CDR3 length: 14 residues. V was pared by 4 bases and J by 4 bases, with 15 bases between. Looked up from germline, CDR1 is SGDLS and CDR2 is YYNGEE. DNA of the CDR3: TGTGCCAGCAGCTCTGGACAGCCTCTTTACGAGCAGTACGTC. Amino acid sequence: CASSSGQPLYEQYV.

The V and J genes are TRBV2 and TRBJ2-2; TRBD1 agrees at 8 bases. V was pared by 8 bases and J by 7 bases, with 3 bases of the junction left unmatched. Germline CDR1 SNHLY, CDR2 FYNNEI. The CDR3 length is 12 residues. CDR3 nucleotides: TGTGCCAGCCGACAGGGGTACGGGGAGCTGTTTTTT. As protein: CASRQGYGELFF.

The genes are TRBV18 and TRBJ2-1; 10 bases agree with TRBD1. This CDR3 spans 15 amino acids. The junction had 10 bases not matched to a gene; V was cut back by 6 bases and J by 8 bases. Germline-derived CDR1 and CDR2 are KGHSH and LQKENI. As DNA, the CDR3 is TGTGCCAGCTCGGGCGGACAGGGGGGATTTTATGAGCAGTTCTTC. Protein: CASSGGQGGFYEQFF.

This rearrangement joins TRBV27 to TRBJ1-1; no reliable D call. The CDR3 sequence is 14 residues long. Trimming took 5 bases from V and 4 from J, leaving 14 bases between them. Looked up from germline, CDR1 is MNHEY and CDR2 is SMNVEV (reference sequence). The chain's CDR3 is CASSTSRGTTEAFF. The CDR3 coding sequence is TGTGCCAGCAGTACCTCGCGGGGAACCACTGAAGCTTTCTTT.

The V and J genes are TRBV7-8 and TRBJ1-6; 7 bases agree with TRBD1. This CDR3 has 14 residues. Germline V gives CDR1 SGHVS, CDR2 FQNEAQ. The ends lost 5 bases at V and 8 bases at J; junction bases unmatched: 6. The CDR3 loop is CASSRDSIDSPLHF. CDR3 nucleotides: TGTGCCAGCAGCCGGGACAGTATCGATTCACCCCTCCACTTT.

This clone was recorded only once. The rearrangement links TRBV5-1 to TRBJ1-1; D is unclear. CDR1 and CDR2 (germline): SGHRS, YFSETQ. Trimming pared 6 bases from V and 1 base from J, leaving 7 bases between. CDR3 length: 12 residues. The CDR3 DNA reads as TGCGCCAGCATGGCATCGAACACTGAAGCTTTCTTT. It codes for CASMASNTEAFF.

The V and J genes are TRBV6-5 and TRBJ1-3; D remains ambiguous. Deletions cut 3 bases from V and 0 bases from J, with 9 bases between. The CDR3 consists of 15 residues. Per the germline V gene, CDR1 is MNHEY and CDR2 is SVGAGI. CDR3 nucleotides: TGTGCCAGCAGTTATGATAGATTCTCTGGAAACACCATATATTTT. Amino acids: CASSYDRFSGNTIYF.

The chain employs TRBV5-5 and TRBJ1-2; 10 nucleotides agree with TRBD1. Looked up from germline, CDR1 is SGHKS and CDR2 is YYEKEE (reference sequence). V shed 4 bases, J shed 5 bases, and the junction held 11 bases outside the gene matches. The CDR3 totals 16 residues. The CDR3 sequence: CASSPRTGGPSYGYTF. The CDR3, as DNA: TGTGCCAGCAGCCCACGGACAGGGGGTCCCTCTTATGGCTACACCTTC.

This chain uses TRBV6-2 or TRBV6-3 with TRBJ2-3; a weak D match, TRBD2 (5 bases). Germline CDR1 MNHEY, CDR2 SVGEGT. V gave up 2 bases and J gave up 1 base, with 16 bases separating them. The CDR3 runs 17 residues. The CDR3 region has the DNA TGTGCCAGCAGTTACCGCCAGCGGAAGACTGGCACAGATACGCAGTATTTT. Translated, it gives CASSYRQRKTGTDTQYF.

The gene calls are TRBV5-1 and TRBJ1-4, with D possibly being TRBD1 (5 bases). The CDR3 has 14 amino acids. The V gene lost 4 bases and the J gene lost 7 bases, with 14 bases spanning the gap. Germline CDR1 and CDR2: SGHRS and YFSETQ. This CDR3 is CASSRGGEGEKLFF. DNA for the CDR3: TGCGCCAGCAGCCGAGGAGGGGAGGGTGAAAAACTGTTTTTT.

The J gene is TRBJ1-1, the V gene TRBV19, with D tentatively TRBD1 (5 bases). Germline V lookup: CDR1 LNHDA, CDR2 SQIVND (reference sequence). The CDR3 totals 15 residues. The V end was cut by 1 base, the J end by 5 bases, with 14 bases between. DNA for the CDR3: TGTGCCAGTAGTATAGGCAGGGAATGGGTTACTGAAGCTTTCTTT. This sequence encodes CASSIGREWVTEAFF. Filled out from reference TRBV19 and TRBJ1-1, the complete variable domain reads DGGITQSPKYLFRKEGQNVTLSCEQNLNHDAMYWYRQDPGQGLRLIYYSQIVNDFQKGDIAEGYSVSREKKESFPLTVTSAQKNPTAFYLCASSIGREWVTEAFFGQGTRLTVV.

V is TRBV2 and J is TRBJ2-7; TRBD2 agrees at 10 bases. V lost 5 bases to trimming and J lost 2 bases; unmatched junction nucleotides: 6. This CDR3 region has 15 residues. Germline CDR1 and CDR2: SNHLY and FYNNEI. The CDR3 sequence: CASSTRLAGPYEQYV. The CDR3 nucleotides read TGTGCCAGCAGTACCCGACTAGCGGGCCCCTACGAGCAGTACGTC.

This clone occurred once. This chain connects TRBV29-1 to TRBJ1-3, with 8 bases that match TRBD1. The germline gives CDR1 SQVTM, CDR2 ANQGSEA. V shed 4 bases, J shed 4 bases, and the junction held 6 bases outside the gene matches. The CDR3 extends over 14 amino acids. CDR3 sequence reads: CSVAGGLIGNTIYF. The CDR3 nucleotides read TGCAGCGTTGCAGGGGGCTTAATAGGAAACACCATATATTTT.

This chain uses TRBV29-1 with TRBJ1-1; maybe TRBD1 (5 bases). CDR3 length: 11 amino acids. Germline V gene sequence: CDR1 SQVTM, CDR2 ANQGSEA. The V end lost 4 bases, the J end lost 5 bases, and 8 bases lay between the germline ends. The CDR3 region is CSVVGGTEAFF. DNA of the CDR3: TGCAGCGTTGTCGGGGGAACTGAAGCTTTCTTT.

The chain employs TRBV9 and TRBJ1-3, with D tentatively TRBD1 (6 bases). Trimming stripped 4 bases from V and 2 bases from J, with 16 bases between. Germline CDR1 and CDR2: SGDLS and YYNGEE. CDR3 size: 16 residues. The CDR3 sequence is CASSPTQGFAGNTIYF. The CDR3 DNA reads as TGTGCCAGCAGCCCGACACAGGGTTTTGCTGGAAACACCATATATTTT.

The chain links TRBV4-3 to TRBJ2-3, with D uncertain. Germline V gene sequence: CDR1 LGHNA, CDR2 YSLEER. The CDR3 runs to 16 residues. Trimming shortened V by 0 bases and J by 0 bases, and 10 bases separated the two germline ends. This CDR3 reads CASSQEWADSTDTQYF. For the CDR3, the DNA is TGCGCCAGCAGCCAAGAGTGGGCAGATAGCACAGATACGCAGTATTTT.

Concerning this clone: The sample contains more than one DNA sequence encoding this CDR3. V gene TRBV19 combines with J gene TRBJ1-2, with 7 bases that match TRBD1. Trimming cost V 5 bases and J 1 base; bases outside gene matches: 4. The CDR3 has 14 residues. The germline V gene has CDR1 LNHDA and CDR2 SQIVND (reference sequence). CDR3 in amino acids: CASSPDRVNYGYTF. The CDR3 DNA follows: TGTGCCAGTAGTCCCGACAGGGTTAACTATGGCTACACCTTC.